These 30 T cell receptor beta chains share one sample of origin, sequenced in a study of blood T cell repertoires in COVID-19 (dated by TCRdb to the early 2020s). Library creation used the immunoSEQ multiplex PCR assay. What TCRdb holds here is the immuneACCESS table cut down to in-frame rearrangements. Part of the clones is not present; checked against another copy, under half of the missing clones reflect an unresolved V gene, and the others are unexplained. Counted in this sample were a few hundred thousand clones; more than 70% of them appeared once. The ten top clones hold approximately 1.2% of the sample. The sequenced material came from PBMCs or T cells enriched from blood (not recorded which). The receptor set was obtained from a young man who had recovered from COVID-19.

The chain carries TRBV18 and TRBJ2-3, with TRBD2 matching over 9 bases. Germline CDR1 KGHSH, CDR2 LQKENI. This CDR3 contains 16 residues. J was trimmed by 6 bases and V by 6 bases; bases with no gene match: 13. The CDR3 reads CASSPQPAGGVDTQYF. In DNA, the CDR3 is TGTGCCAGCTCCCCTCAACCAGCGGGGGGAGTTGATACGCAGTATTTT.

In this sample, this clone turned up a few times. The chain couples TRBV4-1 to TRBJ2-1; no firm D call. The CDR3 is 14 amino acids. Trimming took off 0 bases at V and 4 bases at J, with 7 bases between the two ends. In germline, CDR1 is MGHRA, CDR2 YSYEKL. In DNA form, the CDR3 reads TGCGCCAGCAGCCAAGATATGGAGTACAATGAGCAGTTCTTC. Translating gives CASSQDMEYNEQFF.

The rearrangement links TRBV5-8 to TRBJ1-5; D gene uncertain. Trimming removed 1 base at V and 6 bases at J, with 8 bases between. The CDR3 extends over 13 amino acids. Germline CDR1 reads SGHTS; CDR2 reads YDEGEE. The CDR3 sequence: CASSLLQTQPQHF. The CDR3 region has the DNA TGTGCCAGCAGCTTGTTACAGACTCAGCCCCAGCATTTT.

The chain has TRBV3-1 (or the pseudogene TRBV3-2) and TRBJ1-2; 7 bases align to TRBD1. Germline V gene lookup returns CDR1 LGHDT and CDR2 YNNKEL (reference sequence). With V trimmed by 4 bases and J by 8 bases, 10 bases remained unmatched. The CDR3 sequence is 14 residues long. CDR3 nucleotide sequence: TGTGCCAGCAGCCCTTGGGAAGGGGGCGAGGGCTACACCTTC. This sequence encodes CASSPWEGGEGYTF.

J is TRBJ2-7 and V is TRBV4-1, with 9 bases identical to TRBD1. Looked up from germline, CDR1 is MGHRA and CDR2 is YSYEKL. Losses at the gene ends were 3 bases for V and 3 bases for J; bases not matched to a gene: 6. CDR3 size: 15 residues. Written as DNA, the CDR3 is TGCGCCAGCAGCCAGGGGGACAGGGATGACTACGAGCAGTACTTC. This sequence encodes CASSQGDRDDYEQYF.

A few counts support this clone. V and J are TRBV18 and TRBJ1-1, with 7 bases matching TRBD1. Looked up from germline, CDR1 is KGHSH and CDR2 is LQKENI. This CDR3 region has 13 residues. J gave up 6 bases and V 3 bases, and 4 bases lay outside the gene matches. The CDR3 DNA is TGTGCCAGCTCACCCGGGCAGGGGGCTGAAGCTTTCTTT. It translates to CASSPGQGAEAFF.

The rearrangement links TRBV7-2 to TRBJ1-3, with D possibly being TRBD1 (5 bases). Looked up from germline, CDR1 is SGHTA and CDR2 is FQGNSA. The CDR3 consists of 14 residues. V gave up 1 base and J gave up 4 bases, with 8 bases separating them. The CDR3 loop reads CASSLEQGGNTIYF. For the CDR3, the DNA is TGTGCCAGCAGCTTAGAGCAGGGAGGAAACACCATATATTTT.

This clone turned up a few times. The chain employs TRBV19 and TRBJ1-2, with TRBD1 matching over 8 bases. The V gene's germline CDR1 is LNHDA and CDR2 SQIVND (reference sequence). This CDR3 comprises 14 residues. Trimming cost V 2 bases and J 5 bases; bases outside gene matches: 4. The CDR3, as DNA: TGTGCCAGTAGTATACAGGGGGCAGGTTATGGCTACACCTTC. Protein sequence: CASSIQGAGYGYTF. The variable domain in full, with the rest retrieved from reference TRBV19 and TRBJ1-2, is DGGITQSPKYLFRKEGQNVTLSCEQNLNHDAMYWYRQDPGQGLRLIYYSQIVNDFQKGDIAEGYSVSREKKESFPLTVTSAQKNPTAFYLCASSIQGAGYGYTFGSGTRLTVV.

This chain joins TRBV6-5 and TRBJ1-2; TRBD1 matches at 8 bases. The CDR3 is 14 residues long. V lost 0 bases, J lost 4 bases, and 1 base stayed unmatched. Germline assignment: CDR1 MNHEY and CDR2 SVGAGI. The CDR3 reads CASSYSGQGYGYTF. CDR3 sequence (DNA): TGTGCCAGCAGTTACTCCGGACAGGGCTATGGCTACACCTTC.

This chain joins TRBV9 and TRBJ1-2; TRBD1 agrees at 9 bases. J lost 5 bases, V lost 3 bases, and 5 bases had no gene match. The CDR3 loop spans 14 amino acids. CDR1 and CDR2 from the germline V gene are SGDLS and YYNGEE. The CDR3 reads CASSETGGGYGYTF. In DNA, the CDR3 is TGTGCCAGCAGCGAAACAGGGGGCGGTTATGGCTACACCTTC.

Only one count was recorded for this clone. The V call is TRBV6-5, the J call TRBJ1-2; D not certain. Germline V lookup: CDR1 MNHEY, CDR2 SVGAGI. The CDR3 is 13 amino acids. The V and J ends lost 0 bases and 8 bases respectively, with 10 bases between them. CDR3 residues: CASSYSRGKGYTF. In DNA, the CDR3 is TGTGCCAGCAGTTACTCTCGGGGAAAGGGCTACACCTTC.

CDR3 residues: CASSLGTAAYEQYF. The CDR3 DNA reads as TGTGCCAGCAGCTTAGGTACAGCAGCCTACGAGCAGTACTTC. V and J are TRBV7-9 and TRBJ2-7; D gene unclear. The germline V gene has CDR1 SEHNR and CDR2 FQNEAQ (reference sequence). This CDR3 is 14 amino acids long. Trimming removed 1 base from V and 2 bases from J, with 9 bases in between.

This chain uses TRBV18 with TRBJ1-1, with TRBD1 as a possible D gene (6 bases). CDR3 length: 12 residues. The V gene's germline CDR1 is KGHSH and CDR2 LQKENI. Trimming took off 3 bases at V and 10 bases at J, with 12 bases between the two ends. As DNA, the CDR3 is TGTGCCAGCTCACCTATTGGGACAATAGCTTTCTTT. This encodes CASSPIGTIAFF.

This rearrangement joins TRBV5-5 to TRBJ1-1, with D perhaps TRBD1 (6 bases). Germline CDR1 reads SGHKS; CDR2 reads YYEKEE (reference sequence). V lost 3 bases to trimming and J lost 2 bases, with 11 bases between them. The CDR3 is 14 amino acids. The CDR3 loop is CASSSTGPNTEAFF. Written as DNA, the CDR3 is TGTGCCAGCAGCTCGACAGGACCCAACACTGAAGCTTTCTTT.

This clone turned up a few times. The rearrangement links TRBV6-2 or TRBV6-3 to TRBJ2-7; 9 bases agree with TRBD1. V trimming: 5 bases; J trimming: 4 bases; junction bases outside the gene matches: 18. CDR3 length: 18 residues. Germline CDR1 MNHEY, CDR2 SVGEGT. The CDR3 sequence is CASSGGLGQGRVGYEQYF. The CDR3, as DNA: TGTGCCAGCAGTGGCGGATTGGGACAGGGCCGCGTTGGGTACGAGCAGTACTTC.

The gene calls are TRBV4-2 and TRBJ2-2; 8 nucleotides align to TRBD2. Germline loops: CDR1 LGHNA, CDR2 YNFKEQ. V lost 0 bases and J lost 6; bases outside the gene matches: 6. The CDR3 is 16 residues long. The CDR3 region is CASSQDRGLGAGELFF. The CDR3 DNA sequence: TGTGCCAGCAGCCAAGATAGGGGACTAGGGGCCGGGGAGCTGTTTTTT.

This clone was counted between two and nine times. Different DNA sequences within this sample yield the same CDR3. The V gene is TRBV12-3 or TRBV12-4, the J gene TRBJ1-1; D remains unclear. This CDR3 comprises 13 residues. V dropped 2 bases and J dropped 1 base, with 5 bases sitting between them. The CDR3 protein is CASSLSWNTEAFF. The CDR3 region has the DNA TGTGCCAGCAGTTTATCGTGGAACACTGAAGCTTTCTTT.

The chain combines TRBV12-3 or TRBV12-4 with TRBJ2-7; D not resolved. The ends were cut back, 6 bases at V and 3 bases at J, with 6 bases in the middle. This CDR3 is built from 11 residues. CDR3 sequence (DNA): TGTGCCAGCAGACTCAACTACGAGCAGTACTTC. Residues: CASRLNYEQYF.

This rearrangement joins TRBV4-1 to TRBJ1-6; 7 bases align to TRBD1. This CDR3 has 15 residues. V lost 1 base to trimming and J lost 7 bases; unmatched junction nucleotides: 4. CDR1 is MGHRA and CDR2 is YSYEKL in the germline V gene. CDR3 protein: CASSQVGTVNSPLHF. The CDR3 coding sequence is TGCGCCAGCAGCCAAGTCGGGACAGTCAATTCACCCCTCCACTTT.

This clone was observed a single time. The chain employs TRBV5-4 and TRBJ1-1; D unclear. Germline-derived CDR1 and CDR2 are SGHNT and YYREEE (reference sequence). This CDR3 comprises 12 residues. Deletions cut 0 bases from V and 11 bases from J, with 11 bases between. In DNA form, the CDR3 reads TGTGCCAGCAGCTTGGACACTACTGCGGCTTTCTTT. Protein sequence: CASSLDTTAAFF.

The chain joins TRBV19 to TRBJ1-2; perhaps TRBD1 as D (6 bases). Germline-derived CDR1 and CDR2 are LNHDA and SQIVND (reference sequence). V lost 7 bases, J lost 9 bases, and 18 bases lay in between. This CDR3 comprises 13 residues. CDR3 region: CASTPRAGVSYTF. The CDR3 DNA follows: TGTGCCAGTACACCCCGGGCAGGGGTTAGCTACACCTTC.

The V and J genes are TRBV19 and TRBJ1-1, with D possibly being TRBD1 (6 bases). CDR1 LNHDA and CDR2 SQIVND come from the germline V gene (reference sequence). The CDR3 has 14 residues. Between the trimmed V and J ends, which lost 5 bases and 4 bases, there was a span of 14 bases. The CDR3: CASSSQGGGTEAFF. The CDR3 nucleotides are TGTGCCAGTAGTTCACAGGGTGGGGGCACTGAAGCTTTCTTT.

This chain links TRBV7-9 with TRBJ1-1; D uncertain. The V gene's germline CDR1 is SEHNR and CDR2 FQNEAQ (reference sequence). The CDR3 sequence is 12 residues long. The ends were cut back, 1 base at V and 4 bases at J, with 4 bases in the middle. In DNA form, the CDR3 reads TGTGCCAGCAGCTTAGACAGCACTGAAGCTTTCTTT. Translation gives CASSLDSTEAFF. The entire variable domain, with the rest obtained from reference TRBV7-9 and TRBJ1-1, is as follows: DTGVSQNPRHKITKRGQNVTFRCDPISEHNRLYWYRQTLGQGPEFLTYFQNEAQLEKSRLLSDRFSAERPKGSFSTLEIQRTEQGDSAMYLCASSLDSTEAFFGQGTRLTVV.

The CDR3 loop reads CAITGTGRNYGYTF. The CDR3 DNA reads as TGTGCCATCACCGGGACAGGAAGAAACTATGGCTACACCTTC. The rearrangement links TRBV10-3 to TRBJ1-2, with TRBD1 identical over 8 bases. Germline CDR1 is ENHRY and CDR2 is SYGVKD. J gave up 2 bases and V 7 bases, and 6 bases lay outside the gene matches. The CDR3 extends over 14 amino acids.

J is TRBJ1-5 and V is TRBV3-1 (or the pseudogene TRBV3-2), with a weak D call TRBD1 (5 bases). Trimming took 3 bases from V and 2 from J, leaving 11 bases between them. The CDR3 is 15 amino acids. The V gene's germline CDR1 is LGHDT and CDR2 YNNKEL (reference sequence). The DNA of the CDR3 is TGTGCCAGCAGCCAGAGAGGGGAGGGCAATCAGCCCCAGCATTTT. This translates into CASSQRGEGNQPQHF.

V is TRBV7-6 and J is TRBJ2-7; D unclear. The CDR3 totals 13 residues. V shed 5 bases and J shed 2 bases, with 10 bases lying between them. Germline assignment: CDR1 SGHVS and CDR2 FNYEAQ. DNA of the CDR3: TGTGCCAGCAGCCTTACTGAGGCCTACGAGCAGTACTTC. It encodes CASSLTEAYEQYF.

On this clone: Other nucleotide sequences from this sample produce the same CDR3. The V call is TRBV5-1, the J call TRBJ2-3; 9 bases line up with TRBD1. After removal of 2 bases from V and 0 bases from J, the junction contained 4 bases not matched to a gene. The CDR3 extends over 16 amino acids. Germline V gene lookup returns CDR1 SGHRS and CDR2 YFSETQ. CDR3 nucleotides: TGCGCCAGCAGCTTAGGACAGGGGCCTAGCACAGATACGCAGTATTTT. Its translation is CASSLGQGPSTDTQYF.

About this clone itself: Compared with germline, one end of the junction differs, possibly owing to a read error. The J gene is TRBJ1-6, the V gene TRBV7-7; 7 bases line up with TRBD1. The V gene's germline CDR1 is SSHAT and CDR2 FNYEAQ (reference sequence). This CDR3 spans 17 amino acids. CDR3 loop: CASSLGSIGTVSSPLHF. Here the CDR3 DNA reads TGTGCTAGCAGCTTAGGGTCGATTGGGACAGTCAGTTCACCCCTCCACTTT.

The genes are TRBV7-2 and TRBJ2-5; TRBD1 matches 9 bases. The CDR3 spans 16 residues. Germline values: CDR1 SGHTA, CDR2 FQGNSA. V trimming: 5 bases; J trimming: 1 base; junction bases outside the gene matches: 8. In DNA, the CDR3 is TGTGCCAGCAGCGCGCCCACAGGGGGCTTCCAAGAGACCCAGTACTTC. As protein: CASSAPTGGFQETQYF.

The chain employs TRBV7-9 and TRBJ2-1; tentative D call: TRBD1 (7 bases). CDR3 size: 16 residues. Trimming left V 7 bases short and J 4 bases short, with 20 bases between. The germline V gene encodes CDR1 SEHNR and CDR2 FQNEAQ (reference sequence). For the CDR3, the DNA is TGTGCCAGCACCTCAACGCAGGGGGGCCGATACAATGAGCAGTTCTTC. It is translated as CASTSTQGGRYNEQFF.